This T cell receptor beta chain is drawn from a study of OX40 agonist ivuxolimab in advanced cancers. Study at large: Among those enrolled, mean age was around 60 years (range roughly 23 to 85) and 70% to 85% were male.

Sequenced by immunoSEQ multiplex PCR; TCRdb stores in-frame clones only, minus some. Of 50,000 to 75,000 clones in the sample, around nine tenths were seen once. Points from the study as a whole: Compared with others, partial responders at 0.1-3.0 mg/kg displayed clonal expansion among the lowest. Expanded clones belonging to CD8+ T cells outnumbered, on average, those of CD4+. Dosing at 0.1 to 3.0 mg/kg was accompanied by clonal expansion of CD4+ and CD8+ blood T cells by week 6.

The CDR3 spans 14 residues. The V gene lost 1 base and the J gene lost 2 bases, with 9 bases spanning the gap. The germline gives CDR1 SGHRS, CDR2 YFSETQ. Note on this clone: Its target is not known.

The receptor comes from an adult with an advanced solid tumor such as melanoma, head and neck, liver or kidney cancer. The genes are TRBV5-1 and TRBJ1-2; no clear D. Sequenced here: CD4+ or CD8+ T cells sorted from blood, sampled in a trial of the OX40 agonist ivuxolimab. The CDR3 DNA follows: TGCGCCAGCAGCTTGACGGAGAAGAACTATGGCTACACCTTC. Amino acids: CASSLTEKNYGYTF.